A single sample gave rise to the 27 T cell receptor beta chains below, sequenced in a study of circulating CD8 cells and anti-PD-1 response in melanoma. The QIAseq Immune Repertoire TCR panel built the libraries from about 16 ng of total RNA. In TCRdb, the reads were re-called with MiXCR into one record per CDR3 protein. The repertoire has 400 to 500 distinct CDR3 sequences, about an eighth of them found once; the top ten carry 69%. Sorting of live CD3+CD8+TCRalphabeta+ cells by PD-1 and/or TIGIT gave four subsets. The sequences come from CD8+ T cells from PBMCs, collected at baseline or after one month of anti-PD-1 therapy (not recorded which). The receptors were gathered from a human donor with melanoma.

By sample fraction, this clonotype is large. The chain couples TRBV2 to TRBJ1-2, with 7 bases identical to TRBD1. The trim removed 3 bases at V and 6 bases at J, leaving 10 bases unmatched. The V gene's germline CDR1 is SNHLY and CDR2 FYNNEI. This CDR3 region has 15 residues. The CDR3 bases are TGTGCCAGCAGTGACCCGGAGACAGGGCGGAATGGCTACACCTTC. This sequence encodes CASSDPETGRNGYTF.

This clonotype is judged medium-sized (0.01 to 0.1%). The rearrangement uses TRBV18 and TRBJ1-2; 8 positions agree with TRBD1. Per germline, CDR1 KGHSH and CDR2 LQKENI. The junction had 7 bases not matched to a gene; V was cut back by 3 bases and J by 4 bases. The CDR3 has 15 residues. This CDR3 reads CASSPRTGNFYGYTF. In DNA, the CDR3 is TGTGCCAGCTCACCCCGGACAGGGAACTTCTATGGCTACACCTTC.

Judged by abundance, this clonotype is medium-sized. This rearrangement joins TRBV11-2 to TRBJ1-3; D call uncertain. The germline V gene has CDR1 SGHAT and CDR2 FQNNGV. Trimming left V 1 base short and J 7 bases short, with 2 bases between. CDR3 length: 11 amino acids. CDR3 amino acids: CASSLANTIYF. CDR3 sequence (DNA): TGTGCCAGCAGCTTAGCGAACACCATATATTTT.

By frequency in the sample, this clonotype is medium-sized. The J gene is TRBJ2-1, the V gene TRBV12-3 or TRBV12-4; 9 bases match TRBD2. The CDR3 has 15 residues. V was clipped by 6 bases and J by 8 bases; unmatched bases: 11. CDR3 protein: CASSLLAGGPHEQFF. The CDR3 DNA sequence: TGTGCCAGCAGCCTTCTTGCGGGAGGGCCCCATGAGCAGTTCTTC.

By share, this clonotype counts as large (0.1 to 1%). V usage is TRBV28 and J usage is TRBJ2-6; D uncertain. The CDR3 extends over 17 amino acids. CDR1 and CDR2 from the germline V gene are MDHEN and SYDVKM. Between the trimmed V and J ends, which lost 2 bases and 0 bases, there was a span of 11 bases. The CDR3 spells CASSLRRPFSGANVLTF. The CDR3 DNA sequence: TGTGCCAGCAGTTTAAGACGGCCATTCTCTGGGGCCAACGTCCTGACTTTC.

The J gene is TRBJ2-1, the V gene TRBV13; D gene ambiguous. The CDR3 runs to 15 residues. Germline V gene data show CDR1 as PRHDT and CDR2 as FYEKMQ (reference sequence). V was shortened by 3 bases and J by 5 bases, with 14 bases between the two germline ends. The chain's CDR3 is CASSLRTANNNEQFF. The CDR3 coding sequence is TGTGCCAGCAGCTTGAGGACGGCTAATAACAATGAGCAGTTCTTC.

This clonotype is large in the sample. The chain has TRBV9 and TRBJ1-2; no clear D. The germline V gene has CDR1 SGDLS and CDR2 YYNGEE. Trimming shortened V by 0 bases and J by 5 bases, and 5 bases separated the two germline ends. The CDR3 consists of 12 residues. CDR3 nucleotide sequence: TGTGCCAGCAGCGTAGGGGGTTATGGCTACACCTTC. Its protein is CASSVGGYGYTF.

By frequency in the sample, this clonotype is medium-sized. The gene calls are TRBV27 and TRBJ1-2; the match to TRBD1 covers 7 bases. CDR1 MNHEY and CDR2 SMNVEV come from the germline V gene (reference sequence). The CDR3 sequence is 14 residues long. V was clipped by 6 bases and J by 4 bases; unmatched bases: 8. Here the CDR3 reads CASREQGNLYGYTF. CDR3 DNA: TGTGCCAGCAGGGAACAGGGGAACCTCTATGGCTACACCTTC.

By sample fraction, this clonotype is large. The chain carries TRBV4-3 and TRBJ2-3, with D hard to call. The V and J ends lost 0 bases and 2 bases respectively, with 6 bases between them. In germline, CDR1 is LGHNA, CDR2 YSLEER. CDR3 length: 14 residues. CDR3 loop: CASSQERLTDTQYF. DNA for the CDR3: TGCGCCAGCAGCCAAGAGAGACTCACAGATACGCAGTATTTT.

Notes on this clonotype: A far larger clone is only one base removed, so a read error is likely. This likely comes from a read error, as the CDR3 has no conserved phenylalanine or tryptophan at its end. The rearrangement uses TRBV11-3 and TRBJ2-1; D unresolved. V lost 2 bases, J lost 9 bases, and 17 bases lay in between. This CDR3 region has 15 residues. Germline CDR1 SGHNT, CDR2 YENEEA. The CDR3 loop is CASSLRIVSDGEQFL. The CDR3, as DNA: TGTGCCAGCAGCTTAAGGATCGTATCGGACGGTGAGCAGTTCCTC.

This clonotype is medium-sized in the sample. The rearrangement uses TRBV7-2 and TRBJ2-7, with 8 bases lining up with TRBD1. Germline V gene data show CDR1 as SGHTA and CDR2 as FQGNSA. Losses at the gene ends were 5 bases for V and 6 bases for J; bases not matched to a gene: 9. The CDR3 covers 14 residues. The CDR3 sequence is CASSPPTGAAEQYF. The CDR3 DNA is TGTGCCAGCAGCCCACCGACAGGGGCTGCCGAGCAGTACTTC.

Judged by abundance, this clonotype is large (0.1 to 1%). This chain links TRBV28 with TRBJ2-3, with 7 positions matching TRBD2. This CDR3 spans 14 amino acids. The J segment lost 2 bases and the V segment lost 6 bases, leaving 5 bases of the junction unmatched. Germline V gives CDR1 MDHEN, CDR2 SYDVKM. The CDR3 is CASRPGTNTDTQYF. CDR3 bases: TGTGCCAGCAGACCGGGGACTAACACAGATACGCAGTATTTT.

This clonotype rates as large. The CDR3 DNA sequence: TGTGCCAGCAGTGAAGGGGACAACAATGAGCAGTTCTTC. Protein: CASSEGDNNEQFF. The rearrangement links TRBV6-4 to TRBJ2-1; a possible D gene is TRBD1 (6 bases). Germline assignment: CDR1 MRHNA and CDR2 SNTAGT. V dropped 3 bases and J dropped 5 bases, with 8 bases sitting between them. The CDR3 extends over 13 amino acids.

This clonotype rates as large. This chain connects TRBV5-6 to TRBJ2-3, with TRBD1 matching over 7 bases. The V and J ends lost 3 bases and 5 bases, in that order; junction bases with no gene match: 3. CDR3 length equals 13 residues. The germline V gene has CDR1 SGHDT and CDR2 YYEEEE. The CDR3, as DNA: TGTGCCAGCAGCTACGACAGGGTAGATACGCAGTATTTT. It yields the protein CASSYDRVDTQYF.

This clonotype is categorized as large. For the CDR3, the DNA is TGTGCCAGCATGAGGGGTGGCACTGAAGCTTTCTTT. It codes for CASMRGGTEAFF. The chain couples TRBV27 to TRBJ1-1; maybe TRBD1 (5 bases). The CDR3 contains 12 residues. The V end was cut by 7 bases, the J end by 4 bases, with 10 bases between. Looked up from germline, CDR1 is MNHEY and CDR2 is SMNVEV (reference sequence).

This clonotype was seen a handful of times. The chain carries TRBV28 and TRBJ2-3; TRBD1 matches at 8 bases. Germline V lookup: CDR1 MDHEN, CDR2 SYDVKM. CDR3 length: 17 amino acids. The V segment lost 3 bases and the J segment 2 bases; nucleotides outside the gene matches: 10. DNA for the CDR3: TGTGCCAGCAGTTTGGGGCAGGGGGCCCCCATCACAGATACGCAGTATTTT. Amino acid sequence: CASSLGQGAPITDTQYF.

This clonotype is medium-sized in the sample. The genes are TRBV21-1 and TRBJ2-1; the table's D call, TRBD2, was not checked against the DNA. TRBV21-1 is annotated as a pseudogene. The CDR3 runs 17 residues. In DNA form, the CDR3 reads TGTGCCAGCAGCAAAGACTCTAGCGGAAGCTCCTACAATGAGCAGTTCTTC. Its translation is CASSKDSSGSSYNEQFF.

The chain has TRBV27 and TRBJ2-3; D is unresolved. With the DNA end fitting TRBJ1-5 better, the J assignment may be wrong. From germline, CDR1 is MNHEY and CDR2 SMNVEV (reference sequence). This CDR3 region has 14 residues. DNA for the CDR3: TGTGCCAGCAGTTGGGGATCTTATACAGATACGCAGCATTTT. Residues: CASSWGSYTDTQHF.

This clonotype was recorded a few times. The V call is TRBV28, the J call TRBJ2-1; D might be TRBD1 (6 bases). The germline CDR1 and CDR2 sequences are MDHEN and SYDVKM. The length of the CDR3 is 14 residues. V was shortened by 3 bases and J by 3 bases, with 9 bases between the two germline ends. The CDR3 loop is CASSFEGGYNEQFF. In DNA form, the CDR3 reads TGTGCCAGCAGTTTTGAAGGGGGCTACAATGAGCAGTTCTTC.

This chain joins TRBV28 and TRBJ2-1; D tentatively reads TRBD1 or TRBD2 (5 bases each). The CDR3 has 16 residues. The V end lost 4 bases, the J end lost 4 bases, and 17 bases lay between the germline ends. Germline CDR1 is MDHEN and CDR2 is SYDVKM. The CDR3 DNA reads TGTGCCAGCAGTTCACGCCGGGACGGATTATACAATGAGCAGTTCTTC. This sequence encodes CASSSRRDGLYNEQFF.

This clonotype ranks as large. The V gene is TRBV19, the J gene TRBJ2-7; D gene unclear. CDR3 size: 15 residues. The germline CDR1 and CDR2 sequences are LNHDA and SQIVND (reference sequence). V dropped 3 bases and J dropped 3 bases, with 15 bases sitting between them. DNA of the CDR3: TGTGCCAGTAGTATCAGCGACGGCAGCTACTACGAGCAGTACTTC. Translated: CASSISDGSYYEQYF.

Note on this clonotype: This clone may be a read error of a much larger clone one base away. The chain links TRBV2 to TRBJ2-3, with D possibly being TRBD1 (6 bases). Germline CDR1 is SNHLY and CDR2 is FYNNEI. The germline V and J ends were trimmed by 3 bases and 0 bases, with 10 bases remaining between them. This CDR3 has 15 amino acids. The CDR3 is CASSDRGSSTDTQYF. CDR3 nucleotide sequence: TGTGCCAGCAGTGACAGGGGTTCTAGCACAGATACGCAGTATTTT.

J is TRBJ2-5 and V is TRBV2; a possible D gene is TRBD2 (6 bases). The germline V gene has CDR1 SNHLY and CDR2 FYNNEI. Between the trimmed V and J ends, which lost 2 bases and 7 bases, there was a span of 14 bases. The CDR3 covers 14 residues. The CDR3 loop is CASSEPSDVRTQYF. DNA of the CDR3: TGTGCCAGCAGTGAACCTAGCGACGTCCGGACCCAGTACTTC.

In its sample, this clonotype ranks as medium-sized. V and J are TRBV19 and TRBJ2-1; 10 nucleotides match TRBD2. Germline V gene lookup returns CDR1 LNHDA and CDR2 SQIVND (reference sequence). The CDR3 extends over 15 amino acids. The ends lost 8 bases at V and 10 bases at J; junction bases unmatched: 14. CDR3 in amino acids: CASVLAGGRWEEQFF. The CDR3 DNA sequence: TGTGCCAGTGTGTTAGCGGGGGGCCGGTGGGAGGAGCAGTTCTTC.

This clonotype is categorized as medium-sized. The J gene is TRBJ2-7, the V gene TRBV28; TRBD1 matches at 8 bases. V lost 6 bases, J lost 1 base, and 5 bases stayed unmatched. CDR3 length: 14 residues. Germline loops: CDR1 MDHEN, CDR2 SYDVKM. This CDR3 is CASRQGQASYEQYF. DNA of the CDR3: TGTGCCAGCAGACAGGGACAGGCATCCTACGAGCAGTACTTC.

On this clonotype: A much bigger clone sits one base away, suggesting this may be a read error. The gene calls are TRBV27 and TRBJ2-3, with a possible D match to TRBD2 (5 bases). This CDR3 region has 15 residues. Germline V gene sequence: CDR1 MNHEY, CDR2 SMNVEV (reference sequence). The CDR3 loop reads CAGSLLAKSTDTQYF. The CDR3 nucleotides read TGTGCCGGCAGTTTATTAGCGAAGTCCACAGATACGCAGTATTTT.

This clonotype is medium-sized in the sample. This chain connects TRBV6-5 to TRBJ2-7; a possible D gene is TRBD1 (6 bases). The germline V gene has CDR1 MNHEY and CDR2 SVGAGI. This CDR3 region has 14 residues. V dropped 6 bases and J dropped 3 bases, with 15 bases sitting between them. CDR3 residues: CASSRGQLLYEQYF. CDR3 coding DNA: TGTGCCAGCAGCCGTGGACAGCTACTCTACGAGCAGTACTTC.